A selection of T cell receptor beta chains follows, all from one sample in a study of T cells in Graves' hyperthyroidism and ophthalmopathy. TCRdb analysed the multiplex PCR reads with MiXCR anew, one entry per CDR3 protein. Of hundreds of thousands of distinct CDR3 sequences in the sample, roughly 14% are singletons; the top ten hold roughly an eighth. The material sequenced was blood. The receptors here all came from a woman aged 45-59 years with Graves' ophthalmopathy. CDR3s include the opening cysteine and the closing phenylalanine or tryptophan. D genes are given only for firm matches. Clone sizes are given selectively: once, few, many, or a class where the clone is expanded.

V gene	clone size	J gene	D gene	CDR3 DNA	CDR3 protein
TRBV25-1	NA	TRBJ1-5	NA	TGTGCCAGCAGTGCTCACAGTAACTATCAGCCCCAGCATTTT	CASSAHSNYQPQHF
TRBV4-3	once	TRBJ2-7	NA	TGCGCCAGCAGCCAAGATCGTTCAGGGGACGGAAACGAGCAGTACTTC	CASSQDRSGDGNEQYF
TRBV6-2/TRBV6-3	many	TRBJ2-1	TRBD2	TGTGCCAGCAATTTAGCGGGAGGGCAGAATGAGCAGTTCTTC	CASNLAGGQNEQFF
TRBV25-1	NA	TRBJ2-5	NA	TGTGCCAGCATGCCGGACAGACAAGAGACCCAGTACTTC	CASMPDRQETQYF
TRBV6-1	once	TRBJ1-2	NA	TGTGCCAGCACCAGAGGAGTGGTAAACTATGGCTGCACCTTC	CASTRGVVNYGCTF
TRBV7-3	many	TRBJ2-1	TRBD2	TGTGCCAGCAGCTTAACGGCACTAGCGGGAGTGAATGAGCAGTTCTTC	CASSLTALAGVNEQFF
TRBV2	many	TRBJ2-1	TRBD1	TGTGCCATCTCAGGGGGCACGGGTATTTCCAATGAGCAGTTCTTC	CAISGGTGISNEQFF
TRBV15	many	TRBJ1-5	TRBD1	TGTGCCACCAGCAGACGCCGACAGGGCGTTCAGCCCCAGCATTTT	CATSRRRQGVQPQHF
TRBV7-3	many	TRBJ2-1	NA	TGTGCCAGCAGCCAAGACATACGGGCTCCCTACAATGAGCAGTTCTTC	CASSQDIRAPYNEQFF
TRBV11-3	many	TRBJ1-2	NA	TGTGCCAGCAGCTTTGGGGGCCCACAGGGTACTGGCGGCTACACCTTC	CASSFGGPQGTGGYTF
TRBV20-1	many	TRBJ2-3	TRBD1	TGCAGTGCTAGAGGACAGGGCCTCACAGATACGCAGTATTTT	CSARGQGLTDTQYF
TRBV29-1	few	TRBJ1-2	NA	TGCAGCGTCCCTGAGCAGGGAGTACGGTATGGCTACACCTTC	CSVPEQGVRYGYTF
TRBV9	few	TRBJ2-1	TRBD1	TGTGCCAGCAGCGCTGACAGGGACCCCTACAATGAGCAGTTCTTC	CASSADRDPYNEQFF
TRBV24-1	few	TRBJ2-3	NA	TGTGCCACCAGTGATCAGCGGACGGCTAGCACAGATACGCAGTATTTT	CATSDQRTASTDTQYF
TRBV2	many	TRBJ2-3	NA	TGTGCCAGCAGTGAATTACGCGCTGCCACAGATACGCAGTATTTT	CASSELRAATDTQYF
TRBV6-2/TRBV6-3	many	TRBJ2-3	TRBD2	TGTGCCAGCAGGTCACTAGCGGGAGGGCCAGATACGCAGTATTTT	CASRSLAGGPDTQYF
TRBV15	NA	TRBJ2-7	TRBD1	TGTGCCACCAGCAGAGGGGGGACAGGGGTCCACGAGCAGTACTTC	CATSRGGTGVHEQYF
TRBV20-1	many	TRBJ2-5	NA	TGCAGTGCCCCGAAAGGGGCTGAGACCCAGTACTTC	CSAPKGAETQYF
TRBV4-1	few	TRBJ1-5	NA	TGCGCCAGCAGCCCGGGGGGCAGGGCCCTTAATCAGCCCCAGCATTTT	CASSPGGRALNQPQHF
TRBV6-5	many	TRBJ2-1	TRBD2	TGTGCCAGCAGTTACTTGACTAGCGGGAGTTTCCATGAGCAGTTCTTC	CASSYLTSGSFHEQFF
TRBV7-9	NA	TRBJ2-6	NA	TGTGCCAGCAGCTTGAGGGGTCAGGGCTCGGGGGCCAACGTCCTGACTTTC	CASSLRGQGSGANVLTF
TRBV7-6	many	TRBJ2-3	NA	TGTGCCAGCAGCCGTATTACGCGGGGAGATACGCAGTATTTT	CASSRITRGDTQYF
TRBV25-1	few	TRBJ2-1	NA	TGTGCCAGCAGTGACCAAAGGTGGATCGGGAGTCCGTCCCACAATGAGCAGTCCTTC	CASSDQRWIGSPSHNEQSF
TRBV7-2	many	TRBJ2-5	TRBD2	TGTGCCAGCAGCCTCAGCGGGAGGGCCGGGGAGACCCAGTACTTC	CASSLSGRAGETQYF
TRBV3-1	many	TRBJ2-7	NA	TGTGCCAGCAGCCAAGCCCAGGGCTCCTACGAGCAGTACTTC	CASSQAQGSYEQYF
TRBV20-1	few	TRBJ2-2	TRBD1	TGCAGTGCCGTGGGACAGGGGGCGACCGGGGAGCTGTTTTTT	CSAVGQGATGELFF
TRBV5-1	many	TRBJ2-6	NA	TGCGCCAGCAGCTTGGATCTGGCCAACGTCCTGACTTTC	CASSLDLANVLTF
TRBV7-9	many	TRBJ2-3	TRBD2	TGTGCCAGCAGCCCACCCGAACTAGCGGGTCGGGATACGCAGTATTTT	CASSPPELAGRDTQYF
TRBV12-3/TRBV12-4	NA	TRBJ2-1	TRBD2	TGTGCCAGCAGACCTCGGACTAGCGGGAACGAGCAGTTCTTC	CASRPRTSGNEQFF
TRBV7-2	many	TRBJ2-7	NA	TGTGCCAGCAGCTTAATTGCAGCGACCCGAGGGGAGCAGTACTTC	CASSLIAATRGEQYF
TRBV5-1	few	TRBJ1-2	TRBD1	TGCGCCAGCACGGCAGGGGGCTATGGCTACACCTTC	CASTAGGYGYTF
TRBV6-1	many	TRBJ2-4	NA	TGTGCCAGCAGTGAAGCGGGAGGGGGCAGGGACATTCAGTACTTC	CASSEAGGGRDIQYF